This T cell receptor (beta chain) appears in the sequencing data of a study of CD8+ T cells in alopecia areata. Comments on this clone: What it binds is not known.

In each case, RNA was isolated and then reverse transcribed into cDNA as the sequencing template. Sequencing used immunoSEQ multiplex PCR; TCRdb keeps in-frame clones, though not all of them. This table holds approximately 98,000 clones, about 60% found once. The study, taken as a whole, reports: Lesional scalp, notably in alopecia totalis/universalis, had clonality above that of normal scalp.

Those with alopecia areata gave lesional scalp punch biopsies and peripheral blood. Looked up from germline, CDR1 is SGDLS and CDR2 is YYNGEE. V lost 4 bases to trimming and J lost 5 bases; unmatched junction nucleotides: 6. The CDR3 sequence is 14 residues long. This clonotype was sampled from a human donor with alopecia areata. The chain links TRBV9 to TRBJ2-5, with 9 bases aligning to TRBD1. Sequencing input: NKG2D-low CD8+ T cells sorted from blood. The CDR3 reads CASSPWTGVETQYF. The CDR3 bases are TGTGCCAGCAGCCCGTGGACAGGGGTTGAGACCCAGTACTTC.